Listed below are T cell receptor beta chains from one sample, sequenced in a study of tumor and adjacent non-tumor tissue in lung cancer. TCRdb re-derived calls from the multiplex PCR reads in MiXCR, one entry per CDR3 protein. The repertoire includes approximately 110,000 distinct CDR3 sequences, over 55% of them detected once, and under 20% sits in the top ten. Sequenced material: distant non-tumor lung tissue. The receptors originated from a man in his sixties with non-small cell lung cancer. The CDR3 runs from the conserved cysteine through the conserved F or W. D genes are given only for firm matches. Part of the rows lack a size; the others show once, few, many or a class for expanded clones.

j_call,d_call,v_call,clone_size,cdr3_aa,cdr3_nt
TRBJ1-1,NA,TRBV7-9,NA,CASSINREEAFF,TGTGCCAGCAGCATTAACCGGGAAGAAGCTTTCTTT
TRBJ2-5,TRBD2,TRBV11-1,NA,CSSSPGTSGTLQETKYF,TGTTCCAGCAGCCCCGGGACTAGCGGGACACTCCAAGAGACCAAGTACTTC
TRBJ2-3,NA,TRBV5-5,many,CASSFRGADSTDTQYF,TGTGCCAGCAGCTTTAGGGGTGCGGACAGCACAGATACGCAGTATTTT
TRBJ2-2,NA,TRBV28,NA,CASSITTHTGELFF,TGTGCCAGCAGTATCACCACACATACCGGGGAGCTGTTTTTT
TRBJ2-7,TRBD2,TRBV6-5,NA,CASSSGTSGSYEQYF,TGTGCCAGCAGCTCCGGGACTAGCGGATCCTACGAGCAGTACTTC
TRBJ2-1,TRBD1,TRBV5-1,NA,CVSSLTGQAHNEQFF,TGCGTCAGCAGCCTAACCGGACAGGCCCACAATGAGCAGTTCTTC
TRBJ2-2,TRBD2,TRBV7-8,NA,CASSFSGTSGTRELFF,TGTGCCAGCAGCTTCTCCGGGACTAGCGGGACCCGGGAGCTGTTTTTT
TRBJ1-5,NA,TRBV30,many,CAWSVSGNNQPQHF,TGTGCCTGGAGTGTATCGGGGAACAATCAGCCCCAGCATTTT
TRBJ2-1,NA,TRBV12-3/TRBV12-4,NA,CASSFTSYKLFF,TGTGCCAGCAGTTTCACTAGTTATAAGCTGTTCTTC
TRBJ1-2,TRBD1,TRBV2,few,CASILDREANYGYTF,TGTGCCAGCATCCTGGACAGGGAGGCTAACTATGGCTACACCTTC
TRBJ2-7,NA,TRBV5-6,once,CASSFERRVYEQYF,TGTGCCAGCAGCTTCGAGAGACGAGTCTACGAGCAGTACTTC
TRBJ2-1,TRBD2,TRBV5-1,many,CASSLGTSGGGQFF,TGCGCCAGCAGCCTTGGGACTAGCGGGGGTGGGCAGTTCTTC
TRBJ2-1,NA,TRBV7-6,NA,CASSLAFGPYNEQFF,TGTGCCAGCAGCTTAGCGTTCGGCCCATACAATGAGCAGTTCTTC
TRBJ2-5,NA,TRBV6-5,NA,CVSSREAAGGWTHYF,TGTGTCAGCAGTCGTGAGGCGGCAGGAGGATGGACCCATTACTTC
TRBJ2-7,TRBD2,TRBV12-3/TRBV12-4,many,CASRTGLASKEQYF,TGTGCCAGCAGGACGGGACTAGCCTCAAAGGAGCAGTACTTC
TRBJ2-7,TRBD1,TRBV29-1,many,CSVEVGTGVGEQYF,TGCAGCGTTGAAGTCGGGACAGGGGTCGGAGAGCAGTACTTC
TRBJ1-1,NA,TRBV6-5,once,CASSQTIGGALGTEAFF,TGTGCCAGCAGCCAAACCATTGGGGGGGCTCTGGGCACTGAAGCTTTCTTT
TRBJ1-6,NA,TRBV10-3,NA,CAISESSVEVSPLHF,TGTGCCATCAGTGAGTCTTCAGTGGAGGTGTCACCCCTCCACTTC
TRBJ1-1,NA,TRBV5-1,NA,CASSLTVNTEAFF,TGCGCCAGCAGCTTGACAGTTAACACTGAAGCTTTCTTT
TRBJ1-1,NA,TRBV11-2,many,CASSKQGGTEAFF,TGTGCCAGCAGTAAACAGGGAGGCACTGAAGCTTTCTTT
TRBJ2-7,NA,TRBV5-1,NA,CGSSLGDMYEQYF,TGCGGCAGCAGCTTGGGGGATATGTACGAGCAGTACTTC
TRBJ2-5,NA,TRBV4-1,NA,CASTQDASGETQYF,TGCGCCAGCACCCAAGATGCCTCCGGGGAGACCCAGTACTTC
TRBJ2-7,NA,TRBV12-5,NA,CASSLNPPLNYEQYF,TGTGCTAGTAGTTTAAACCCCCCCCTAAACTACGAGCAGTACTTC
TRBJ2-3,NA,TRBV5-4,many,CASSPLSSVDTQYF,TGTGCCAGCAGCCCTTTGTCTAGCGTGGATACGCAGTATTTT
TRBJ2-5,NA,TRBV4-3,many,CASSQDSYRETQYF,TGCGCCAGCAGCCAAGATTCGTACCGAGAGACCCAGTACTTC
TRBJ1-1,NA,TRBV5-1,NA,CASSLYDHTEAFF,TGCGCCAGCAGCCTCTATGATCACACTGAAGCTTTCTTT
TRBJ1-1,NA,TRBV20-1,NA,CIAGLIVLGAFF,TGCATTGCTGGCCTTATTGTGCTTGGAGCCTTCTTT
TRBJ1-2,NA,TRBV6-6,many,CASSYFGGTGISYTF,TGTGCCAGCAGTTACTTCGGGGGCACGGGGATAAGCTACACCTTC
TRBJ2-5,NA,TRBV4-2,once,CASSQDAYGETQYF,TGTGCCAGTAGCCAAGATGCCTACGGGGAGACCCAGTACTTC
TRBJ2-7,TRBD1,TRBV13,NA,CASSFRDRDYEQYF,TGTGCCAGCAGCTTTAGGGACAGGGACTACGAGCAGTACTTC
TRBJ2-6,NA,TRBV11-3,once,CASSQLSSGANVLTF,TGTGCCAGCAGCCAACTAAGTTCTGGGGCCAACGTCCTGACTTTC
TRBJ1-5,TRBD1,TRBV6-6,many,CASSYGTVENQPQHF,TGTGCCAGCAGTTACGGGACAGTGGAAAATCAGCCCCAGCATTTT
TRBJ2-2,NA,TRBV11-3,few,CASSYSPGELFF,TGTGCCAGCAGCTACTCACCCGGGGAGCTGTTTTTT
TRBJ2-1,TRBD1,TRBV4-3,many,CASSQDPSGGRNEQFF,TGCGCCAGCAGCCAAGATCCTTCAGGGGGCCGGAATGAGCAGTTCTTC
TRBJ2-3,TRBD2,TRBV15,NA,CATSRGGGTDTQYF,TGTGCCACCAGCAGGGGAGGGGGCACAGATACGCAGTATTTT
TRBJ2-2,NA,TRBV6-2/TRBV6-3,NA,CDSSPGTAGELYF,TGTGACAGCAGTCCAGGGACGGCCGGGGAGCTGTATTTT
TRBJ2-3,NA,TRBV12-3/TRBV12-4,NA,CGSSSSDKGSTDTQYF,TGTGGCAGCAGTTCCAGTGACAAGGGGAGCACAGATACACAGTATTTT
TRBJ1-4,TRBD1,TRBV6-1,many,CASSVRRTGRNEKLFF,TGTGCCAGCAGTGTGCGCCGGACAGGGCGAAATGAAAAACTGTTTTTT
TRBJ1-1,NA,TRBV11-2,NA,CASSQTMEAEAFF,TGTGCCAGCAGCCAGACGATGGAGGCTGAAGCTTTCTTT
TRBJ2-1,NA,TRBV7-8,many,CASSSNLANEQFF,TGTGCCAGCAGCTCCAACCTAGCCAATGAGCAGTTCTTC
TRBJ2-4,NA,TRBV11-3,NA,CASSREPGKNIQYF,TGTGCCAGCAGCCGAGAGCCTGGCAAAAACATTCAGTACTTC
TRBJ1-1,NA,TRBV30,few,CAWTMGHTEAFF,TGTGCCTGGACCATGGGTCACACTGAAGCTTTCTTT
TRBJ2-1,NA,TRBV11-3,NA,CDSSLGIHNEQFF,TGTGACAGTAGCTTAGGGATCCACAATGAGCAGTTCTTT
TRBJ1-1,NA,TRBV6-5,many,CASSYSGLNTEAFF,TGTGCCAGCAGTTACTCAGGCCTGAACACTGAAGCTTTCTTT
TRBJ2-3,NA,TRBV6-6,few,CASSPTLKRDTHYF,TGTGCCAGCAGTCCCACCCTTAAACGAGATACACATTATTTT
TRBJ2-1,TRBD1,TRBV30,many,CAFPPGTGVQFF,TGTGCCTTCCCACCGGGGACAGGGGTGCAGTTCTTC
TRBJ1-1,TRBD1,TRBV7-9,few,CASSLQGLDTEAFF,TGTGCCAGCAGCCTACAGGGGTTGGACACTGAAGCTTTCTTT
TRBJ2-3,NA,TRBV11-3,NA,CASSLSTVIGTDTHYF,TGTGCCAGCAGCTTAAGCACCGTGATTGGCACAGATACGCATTATTTT
TRBJ2-3,NA,TRBV6-2/TRBV6-3,NA,CASSYLSGSAIDTQYF,TGTGCTAGCAGTTACCTTTCGGGAAGTGCCATAGATACGCAGTATTTT
TRBJ1-2,NA,TRBV20-1,many,CSASGGGGRGYTF,TGCAGTGCTAGTGGGGGGGGCGGTCGTGGCTACACCTTC
TRBJ1-5,NA,TRBV4-1,NA,CAGSKDRYSNQPQHF,TGCGCCGGCAGCAAAGACAGGTATAGCAATCAGCCCCAGCATTTT
TRBJ2-5,NA,TRBV7-9,few,CASSPEAGTSKKTQYF,TGTGCCAGCAGCCCGGAGGCTGGAACAAGTAAAAAGACCCAGTACTTC
TRBJ2-7,NA,TRBV19,many,CASSGQGDLSYEQYF,TGTGCCAGTAGTGGGCAGGGGGACTTATCCTACGAGCAGTACTTC